This T cell receptor beta chain was documented in a study of blood T cell repertoires in COVID-19. Study-wide context: Acute and convalescent COVID-19 samples came from the United States, Italy and Spain.

V dropped 4 bases and J dropped 2 bases, with 9 bases sitting between them. Looked up from germline, CDR1 is SGHRS and CDR2 is YFSETQ. The CDR3 has 14 residues. How the authors handled the data: Using reference gene primer amplification, nucleated cell counts were estimated. The protocol was immunoSEQ multiplex PCR, while the TCRdb copy is restricted to in-frame clones and leaves out a portion. Clone size and V and J calls were adopted from that table, with D and trimming inferred from the DNA. The sample lists a few hundred thousand clones, around 83% occurring once. The chain couples TRBV5-1 to TRBJ1-4, with D uncertain. Sequences were obtained from peripheral blood. The receptor was derived from a woman between 35 and 50 years old who had recovered from COVID-19. Here the CDR3 DNA reads TGCGCCAGCAGCCAAGGGAGCACTAATGAAAAACTGTTTTTT. Translated: CASSQGSTNEKLFF.